Listed below are T cell receptor beta chains from one sample, sequenced in a study of CD8 T cells in ankylosing spondylitis. TCRdb reanalysed the 5' RACE reads using MiXCR and keeps one entry per CDR3 protein. This sample has 300,000 to 400,000 distinct CDR3 sequences, with under 25% found just once. Sequencing was performed on blood, either unsorted or a sorted T cell fraction (not recorded which). The receptors here all came from a male donor with ankylosing spondylitis. CDR3s include the opening cysteine and the closing phenylalanine or tryptophan. D genes are given only for firm matches. The size of a clone is reported for some rows only, either as once, few or many, or as a class for expanded clones.

>.|TRBV29-1|.|TRBJ1-5
TGCAGCGTTGTGGGTCAGGGTTTCAATCAGCCCCAGCATTTT
CSVVGQGFNQPQHF
>few|TRBV5-6|TRBD2|TRBJ2-4
TGTGCCAGCAGCCTGGGGGGTAGCGGGAGGATAGGGCGGAAAAACATTCAGTACTTC
CASSLGGSGRIGRKNIQYF
>.|TRBV5-1|.|TRBJ1-3
TGCGCCAGCAGCTGGGGCGTTGGATCTGGAAACACCATATATTTT
CASSWGVGSGNTIYF
>many|TRBV3-1|TRBD2|TRBJ2-7
TGTGCCAGCAGCCAAGTCGGTAGCGGGAGGACCGAGCCCTACGAGCAGTACTTC
CASSQVGSGRTEPYEQYF
>.|TRBV5-1|.|TRBJ1-1
TGCGCCAGCAGTTTGGTCGGGCAGCAGAACACTGAAGCTTTCTTT
CASSLVGQQNTEAFF
>.|TRBV3-1|.|TRBJ2-1
TGTGCCAGCAGCCAAGATAGTAGAACGCAGTTCTTC
CASSQDSRTQFF
>.|TRBV6-2/TRBV6-3|.|TRBJ2-3
TGTGCCAGCAGACGCCCCCCGGACGGCACAGATACGCAGTATTTT
CASRRPPDGTDTQYF
>.|TRBV7-3|.|TRBJ2-1
TGTGCCAGCAGCCTTACTGACCGGGACCCTCAGTTCTTC
CASSLTDRDPQFF
>few|TRBV11-1|TRBD1|TRBJ1-6
TGTGCCAGCAGCTCCTACTTTACCAGGGGGAGCTCCTATAATTCACCCCTCCACTTT
CASSSYFTRGSSYNSPLHF
>.|TRBV4-2|.|TRBJ1-2
TGTGCCAGCAGCCAGTACAGGGATAACGGCTACACCTTC
CASSQYRDNGYTF
>.|TRBV29-1|.|TRBJ2-2
TGCAGCGTTGAAAGGTGGCCGGGCGGGGAGCTGTTTTTT
CSVERWPGGELFF
>.|TRBV7-2|TRBD1|TRBJ1-5
TGTGCCAGCAGCTTAAGGACAGGGGGCACGAGCAATCAGCCCCAGCATTTT
CASSLRTGGTSNQPQHF
>few|TRBV2|.|TRBJ1-2
TGTGCCAGCAGTTGGGACATCGTCTATGGCTACACCTTC
CASSWDIVYGYTF
>.|TRBV29-1|.|TRBJ2-7
TGCAGCGTTGGGCAGAACCCGTACGAGCAGTACTTC
CSVGQNPYEQYF
>many|TRBV20-1|.|TRBJ2-7
TGCAGTGCTAGCCGAAACTACGAGCAGTACTTC
CSASRNYEQYF
>few|TRBV27|TRBD2|TRBJ2-1
TGTGCCAGCAGTACTAGCGGGAGAGTTTACAATGAGCAGTTCTTC
CASSTSGRVYNEQFF
>few|TRBV25-1|.|TRBJ2-2
TGTGCCAGCACTCCGGACGGGAACACCGGGGAGCTGTTTTTT
CASTPDGNTGELFF
>.|TRBV5-1|TRBD1|TRBJ2-5
TGCGCCAGCAGCTTGTTTGGGACAGAGCAAGAGACCCAGTACTTC
CASSLFGTEQETQYF
>.|TRBV4-2|.|TRBJ1-4
TGTGCCAGCAGCCAAGGTACAGTTGCAACTAATGAAAAACTGTTTTTT
CASSQGTVATNEKLFF
>few|TRBV28|.|TRBJ2-3
TGTGCCAGCAGTCCACAGGGCGGGAGCGGCACAGATACGCAGTATTTT
CASSPQGGSGTDTQYF
>.|TRBV5-8|.|TRBJ2-1
TGTGCCAGCAGCTTGGGTCAGTTCTTC
CASSLGQFF
>many|TRBV7-3|.|TRBJ1-1
TGTGCCAGCTCCTCACAGCAGAACACTGAAGCTTTCTTT
CASSSQQNTEAFF
>.|TRBV12-3/TRBV12-4|TRBD1|TRBJ1-1
TGTGCCAGCAGTGGGGGGGGGACAGCGAACACTGAAGCTTTCTTT
CASSGGGTANTEAFF
>.|TRBV20-1|.|TRBJ1-1
TGCAGTGCTACGGGTAGGGGCAACACTGAAGCTTTCTTT
CSATGRGNTEAFF
>many|TRBV12-3/TRBV12-4|.|TRBJ2-4
TGTGCCAGCAGTTGGAGGGGAAACATTCAGTACTTC
CASSWRGNIQYF
>.|TRBV20-1|TRBD1|TRBJ1-3
TGCAGTGCTCTAGGGGACAGTGCTGGAAACACCATATATTTT
CSALGDSAGNTIYF
>.|TRBV6-4|TRBD2|TRBJ2-3
TGTGCCAGCACTGGCGGGAGTGGGACAGATACGCAGTATTTT
CASTGGSGTDTQYF
>few|TRBV6-5|TRBD1|TRBJ1-6
TGTGCCAGCAGTTACTCGTCTTGGGACAGGGGACGTTCACCCCTCCACTTT
CASSYSSWDRGRSPLHF
>few|TRBV7-9|.|TRBJ2-3
TGTGCCAGCAGCATTCTGGGGGCCTCAACAGATACGCAGTATTTT
CASSILGASTDTQYF
>.|TRBV7-3|TRBD1|TRBJ2-7
TGTGCCAGCAGCCCCACCGCAGGGGGCTTCGAGCAGTACTTC
CASSPTAGGFEQYF
>.|TRBV20-1|TRBD2|TRBJ2-1
TGCAGTGCGCCGCCACAGGGTCGGCTAGCGGGAGGATACAATGAGCAGTTCTTC
CSAPPQGRLAGGYNEQFF
>few|TRBV6-5|TRBD1|TRBJ2-1
TGTGCCAGCAGTTCCCGACAGGGAGAGTTCTTC
CASSSRQGEFF
>.|TRBV11-2|.|TRBJ2-5
TGTGCCAGCAACTTGTATGGACAGACATATGAGACCCAGTACTTC
CASNLYGQTYETQYF
>.|TRBV11-3|.|TRBJ2-5
TGTGCCAGCAGCTTAGTAGCGAGAGGAGAGACCCAGTACTTC
CASSLVARGETQYF
>many|TRBV28|.|TRBJ2-7
TGTGCCAGCGGTCGAGGATACGAGCAGTACTTC
CASGRGYEQYF
>.|TRBV20-1|.|TRBJ2-7
TGCAGTGCTAGAAAGGGGTCCGGGATGCCGGACGAGCAGTACTTC
CSARKGSGMPDEQYF
>many|TRBV28|TRBD1|TRBJ1-1
TGTGCCAGCAGTGAAAGGACAGGGATGAACACTGAAGCTTTCTTT
CASSERTGMNTEAFF